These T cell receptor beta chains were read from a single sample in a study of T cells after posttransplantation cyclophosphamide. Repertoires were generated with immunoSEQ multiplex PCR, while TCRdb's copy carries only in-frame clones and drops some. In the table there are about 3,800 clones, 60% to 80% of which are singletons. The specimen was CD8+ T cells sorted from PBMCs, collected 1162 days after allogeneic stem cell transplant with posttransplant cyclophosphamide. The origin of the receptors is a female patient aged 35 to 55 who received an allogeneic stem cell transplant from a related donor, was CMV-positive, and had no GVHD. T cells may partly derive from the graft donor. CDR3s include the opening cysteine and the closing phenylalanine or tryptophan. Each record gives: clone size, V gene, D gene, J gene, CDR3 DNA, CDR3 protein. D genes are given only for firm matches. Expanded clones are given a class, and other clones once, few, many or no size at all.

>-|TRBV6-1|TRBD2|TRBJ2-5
TGTGCCAGCTCATGGGGGGGGGAAGAAGAGACCCAGTACTTC
CASSWGGEEETQYF
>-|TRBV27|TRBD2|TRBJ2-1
TGTGCCAGCAGAACGGGACTAGCGGGGTACAATGAGCAGTTCTTC
CASRTGLAGYNEQFF
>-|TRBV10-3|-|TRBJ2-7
TGTGCCATCACCCAAACAGGGACCTCCTACGAGCAGTACTTC
CAITQTGTSYEQYF
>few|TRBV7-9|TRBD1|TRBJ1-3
TGTGCCAGCAGCTTTGGGACAGGCTCAGTTGGAAACACCATATATTTT
CASSFGTGSVGNTIYF
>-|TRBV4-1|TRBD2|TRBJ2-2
TGCGCCAGCAGCCAAGCGCGGGGGGGAGGGACCGGGGAGCTGTTTTTT
CASSQARGGGTGELFF
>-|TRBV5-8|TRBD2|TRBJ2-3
TGTGCCAGTCGGACTAGCACTCGCCGCGATACGCAGTATTTT
CASRTSTRRDTQYF
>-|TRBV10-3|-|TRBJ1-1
TGTGCCATCAGTGGCCCAGGGGTGGACACTGAAGCTTTCTTT
CAISGPGVDTEAFF
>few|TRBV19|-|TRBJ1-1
TGTGCCAGTAGTAGAGGGATTATGAACACTGAAGCTTTCTTT
CASSRGIMNTEAFF
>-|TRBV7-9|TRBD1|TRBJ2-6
TGTGCCAGCAGCAGAAGGACAGGGGAGGACTCTGGGGCCAACGTCCTGACTTTC
CASSRRTGEDSGANVLTF
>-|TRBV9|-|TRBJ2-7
TGTGCCAGCTGCTTCGAGCAGGGGACGGCCTACGAGCAGTACTTC
CASCFEQGTAYEQYF
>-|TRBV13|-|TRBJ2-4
TGTGCCAGCAGCTTAGAAGGGGAAAACATTCAGTACTTC
CASSLEGENIQYF
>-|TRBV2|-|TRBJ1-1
TGTGCCAGCAGCCTGACAGAGAACACTGAAGCTTTCTTT
CASSLTENTEAFF
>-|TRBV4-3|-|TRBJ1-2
TGCGCCAGCAGCCAAGATGCAACAGCCTCCTATGGCTACACCTTC
CASSQDATASYGYTF
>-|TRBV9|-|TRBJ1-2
TGTGCCAGCAGCGGGCAGGGGAGAATCGATTATGGCTACACCTTC
CASSGQGRIDYGYTF
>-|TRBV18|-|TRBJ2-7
TGTGCCAGCTTCCGTCCCGGGAGCTCACCCTACGAGCAGTACTTC
CASFRPGSSPYEQYF
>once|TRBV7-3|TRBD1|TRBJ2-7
TGTGCCAGCAGCCCCATGGGACAGGGGCCCTACGAGCAGTACTTC
CASSPMGQGPYEQYF
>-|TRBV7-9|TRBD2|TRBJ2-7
TGTGCCAGCAGCTTATCGGGGGGGACCACCTACGAGCAGTACTTC
CASSLSGGTTYEQYF
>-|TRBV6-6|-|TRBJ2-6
TGTGCCAGCAGTACCCGACAGATCCCTGGGGCCAACGTCCTGACTTTC
CASSTRQIPGANVLTF
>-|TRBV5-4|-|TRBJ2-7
TGTGCCAGCAGCTTGGCTGGGTCTGGAGTCGACGAGCAGTACTTC
CASSLAGSGVDEQYF
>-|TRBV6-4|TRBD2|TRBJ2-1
TGTGCCAGCAGCAGAGCGGGGGGGTCTCACAATGAGCAGTTCTTC
CASSRAGGSHNEQFF
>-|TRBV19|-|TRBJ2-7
TGTGCCAGCGGAGACGGCTACTACGAGCAGTACTTC
CASGDGYYEQYF
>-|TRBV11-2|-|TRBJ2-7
TGTGCCAGCAGCGCATCAGGGGGGTACTTAGACGAGCAGTACTTC
CASSASGGYLDEQYF
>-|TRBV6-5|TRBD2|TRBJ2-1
TGTGCCAGCAGTTACGCCGGAGCGGGGCAGCAGTTCTTC
CASSYAGAGQQFF
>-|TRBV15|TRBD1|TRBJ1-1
TGTGCCACCAGCCGACAGGGGAAGAACACTGAAGCTTTCTTT
CATSRQGKNTEAFF
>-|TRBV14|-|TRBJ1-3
TGTGCCAGCAGCCCGACAGACTTATCTGGAAACACCATATATTTT
CASSPTDLSGNTIYF
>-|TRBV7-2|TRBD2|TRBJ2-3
TGTGCCAGCAGTCGCCTAGCGGCGCTAGATACGCAGTATTTT
CASSRLAALDTQYF